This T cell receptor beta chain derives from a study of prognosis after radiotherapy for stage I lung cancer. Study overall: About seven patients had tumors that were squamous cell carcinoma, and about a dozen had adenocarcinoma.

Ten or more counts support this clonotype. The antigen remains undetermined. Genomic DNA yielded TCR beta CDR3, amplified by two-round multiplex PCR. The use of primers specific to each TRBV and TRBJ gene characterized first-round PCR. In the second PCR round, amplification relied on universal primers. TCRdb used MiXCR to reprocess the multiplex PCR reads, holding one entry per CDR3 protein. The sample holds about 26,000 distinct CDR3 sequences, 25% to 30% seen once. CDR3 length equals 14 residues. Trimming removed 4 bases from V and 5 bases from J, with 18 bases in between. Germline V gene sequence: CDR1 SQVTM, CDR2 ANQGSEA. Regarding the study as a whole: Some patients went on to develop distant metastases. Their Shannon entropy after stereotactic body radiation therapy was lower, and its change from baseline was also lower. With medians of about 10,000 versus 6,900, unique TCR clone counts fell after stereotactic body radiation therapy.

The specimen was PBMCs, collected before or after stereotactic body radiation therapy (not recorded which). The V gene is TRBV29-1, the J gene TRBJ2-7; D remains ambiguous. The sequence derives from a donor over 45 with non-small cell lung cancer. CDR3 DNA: TGCAGCGTTGTACCTCAGAAACTTTCCCACGAGCAGTACTTC. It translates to CSVVPQKLSHEQYF.